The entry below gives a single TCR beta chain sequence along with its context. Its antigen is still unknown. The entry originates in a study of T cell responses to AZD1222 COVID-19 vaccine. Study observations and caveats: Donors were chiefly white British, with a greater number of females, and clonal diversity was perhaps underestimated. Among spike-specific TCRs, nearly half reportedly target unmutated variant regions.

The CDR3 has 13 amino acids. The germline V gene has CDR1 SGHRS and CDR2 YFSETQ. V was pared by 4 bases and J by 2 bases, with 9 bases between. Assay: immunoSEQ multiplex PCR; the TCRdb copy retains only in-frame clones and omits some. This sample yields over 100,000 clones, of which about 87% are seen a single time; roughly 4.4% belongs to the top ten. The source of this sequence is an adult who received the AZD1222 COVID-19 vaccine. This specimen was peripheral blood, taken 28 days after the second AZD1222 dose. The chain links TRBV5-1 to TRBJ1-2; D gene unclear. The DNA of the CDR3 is TGCGCCAGCAGCCCAATACAGAACTATGGCTACACCTTC. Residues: CASSPIQNYGYTF.